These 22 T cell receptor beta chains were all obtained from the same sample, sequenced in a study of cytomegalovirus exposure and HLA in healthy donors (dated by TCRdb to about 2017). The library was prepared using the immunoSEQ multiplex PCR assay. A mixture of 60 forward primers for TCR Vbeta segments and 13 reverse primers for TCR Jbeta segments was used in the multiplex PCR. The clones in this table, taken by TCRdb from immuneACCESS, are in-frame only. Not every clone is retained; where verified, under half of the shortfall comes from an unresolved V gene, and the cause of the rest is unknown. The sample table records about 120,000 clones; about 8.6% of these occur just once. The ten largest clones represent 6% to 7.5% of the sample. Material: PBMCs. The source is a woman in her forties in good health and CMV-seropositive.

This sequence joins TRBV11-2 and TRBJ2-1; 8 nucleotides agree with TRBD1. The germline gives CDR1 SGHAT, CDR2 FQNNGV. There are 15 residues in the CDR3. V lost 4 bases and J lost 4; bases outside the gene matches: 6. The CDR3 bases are TGTGCCAGCAGCTCGACAGGGGAGAGGTACAATGAGCAGTTCTTC. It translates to CASSSTGERYNEQFF.

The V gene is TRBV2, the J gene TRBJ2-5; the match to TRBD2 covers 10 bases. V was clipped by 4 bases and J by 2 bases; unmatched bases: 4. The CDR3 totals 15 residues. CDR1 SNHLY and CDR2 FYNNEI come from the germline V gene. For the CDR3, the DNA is TGTGCCAGCAGTGTAAGCGGGGGGGGGCAAGAGACCCAGTACTTC. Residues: CASSVSGGGQETQYF.

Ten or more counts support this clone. CDR3 region: CASSPGTSEEEQYF. CDR3 nucleotide sequence: TGTGCCAGCAGCCCCGGGACTAGTGAAGAAGAGCAGTACTTC. This chain connects TRBV7-6 to TRBJ2-7; 8 bases match TRBD2. V shed 5 bases, J shed 7 bases, and the junction held 10 bases outside the gene matches. From germline, CDR1 is SGHVS and CDR2 FNYEAQ. The CDR3 extends over 14 amino acids.

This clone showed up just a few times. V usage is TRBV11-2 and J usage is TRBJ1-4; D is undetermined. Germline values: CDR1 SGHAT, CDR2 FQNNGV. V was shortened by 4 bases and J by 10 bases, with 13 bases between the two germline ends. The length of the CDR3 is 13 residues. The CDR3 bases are TGTGCCAGCAGCTCAGATGGACGGGGAAAACTGTTTTTT. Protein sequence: CASSSDGRGKLFF.

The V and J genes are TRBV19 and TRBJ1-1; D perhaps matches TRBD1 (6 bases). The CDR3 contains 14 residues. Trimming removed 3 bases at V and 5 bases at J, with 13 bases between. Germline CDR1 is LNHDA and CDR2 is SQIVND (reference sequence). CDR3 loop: CASSIPGASTEAFF. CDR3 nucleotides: TGTGCCAGTAGTATCCCAGGGGCGTCGACTGAAGCTTTCTTT.

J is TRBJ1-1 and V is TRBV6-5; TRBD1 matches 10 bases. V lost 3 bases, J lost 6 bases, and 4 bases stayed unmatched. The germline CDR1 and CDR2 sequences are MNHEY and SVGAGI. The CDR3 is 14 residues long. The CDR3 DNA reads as TGTGCCAGCAGTTATAGGGACAGGGGTTCTGAAGCTTTCTTT. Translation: CASSYRDRGSEAFF.

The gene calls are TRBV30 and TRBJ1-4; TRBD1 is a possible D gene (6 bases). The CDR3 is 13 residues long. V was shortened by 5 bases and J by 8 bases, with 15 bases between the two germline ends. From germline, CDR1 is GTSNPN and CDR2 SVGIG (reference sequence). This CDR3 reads CAWQATGYEKLFF. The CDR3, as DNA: TGTGCCTGGCAGGCCACAGGGTACGAAAAACTGTTTTTT. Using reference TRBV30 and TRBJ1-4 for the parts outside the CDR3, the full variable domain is SQTIHQWPATLVQPVGSPLSLECTVEGTSNPNLYWYRQAAGRGLQLLFYSVGIGQISSEVPQNLSASRPQDRQFILSSKKLLLSDSGFYLCAWQATGYEKLFFGSGTQLSVL.

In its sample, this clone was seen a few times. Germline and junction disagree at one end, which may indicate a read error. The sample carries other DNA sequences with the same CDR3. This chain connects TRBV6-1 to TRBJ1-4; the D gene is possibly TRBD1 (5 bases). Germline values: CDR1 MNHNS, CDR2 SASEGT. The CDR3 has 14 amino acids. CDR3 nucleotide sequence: TGCGCCAGCAGTGACATACTCGGGGGAGAAAAACTGTTTTTT. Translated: CASSDILGGEKLFF.

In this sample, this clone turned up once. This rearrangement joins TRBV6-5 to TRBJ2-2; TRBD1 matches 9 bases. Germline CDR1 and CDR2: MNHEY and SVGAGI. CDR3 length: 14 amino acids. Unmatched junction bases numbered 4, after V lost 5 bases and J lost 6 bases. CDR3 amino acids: CASSVGQGSGELFF. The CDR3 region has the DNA TGTGCCAGCAGTGTGGGACAGGGTTCCGGGGAGCTGTTTTTT.

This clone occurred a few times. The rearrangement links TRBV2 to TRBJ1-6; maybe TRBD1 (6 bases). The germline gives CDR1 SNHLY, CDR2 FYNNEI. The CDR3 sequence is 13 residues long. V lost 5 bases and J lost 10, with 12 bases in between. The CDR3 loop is CASSPEGVSPLHF. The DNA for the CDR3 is TGTGCCAGCAGTCCCGAGGGGGTCTCACCCCTCCACTTT.

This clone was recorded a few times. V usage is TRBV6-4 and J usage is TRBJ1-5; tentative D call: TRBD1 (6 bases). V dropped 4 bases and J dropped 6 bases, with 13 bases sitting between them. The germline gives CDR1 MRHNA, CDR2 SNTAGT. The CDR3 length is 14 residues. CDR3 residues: CASSASRGSQPQHF. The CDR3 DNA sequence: TGTGCCAGCAGTGCCAGCAGGGGATCTCAGCCCCAGCATTTT.

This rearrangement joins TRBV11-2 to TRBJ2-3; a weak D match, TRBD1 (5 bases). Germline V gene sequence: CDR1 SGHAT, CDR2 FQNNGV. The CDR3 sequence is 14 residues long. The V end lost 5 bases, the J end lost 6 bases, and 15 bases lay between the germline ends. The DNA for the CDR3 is TGTGCCAGCAGCGCCAGGGTCTTCAGGGATACGCAGTATTTT. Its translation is CASSARVFRDTQYF.

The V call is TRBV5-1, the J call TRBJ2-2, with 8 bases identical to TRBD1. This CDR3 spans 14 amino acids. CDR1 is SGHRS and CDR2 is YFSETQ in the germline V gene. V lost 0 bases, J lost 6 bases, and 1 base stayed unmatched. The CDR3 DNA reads TGCGCCAGCAGCTTGGACAGGGGGGCCGGGGAGCTGTTTTTT. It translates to CASSLDRGAGELFF.

CDR3 sequence (DNA): TGTGCCAGCAGCGCCGGGGACAGGGTGGTCTATGGCTACACCTTC. Its translation: CASSAGDRVVYGYTF. J is TRBJ1-2 and V is TRBV7-8, with 9 bases fitting TRBD1. V dropped 5 bases and J dropped 4; count of bases not matched to a gene: 8. This CDR3 is 15 amino acids long. The germline gives CDR1 SGHVS, CDR2 FQNEAQ.

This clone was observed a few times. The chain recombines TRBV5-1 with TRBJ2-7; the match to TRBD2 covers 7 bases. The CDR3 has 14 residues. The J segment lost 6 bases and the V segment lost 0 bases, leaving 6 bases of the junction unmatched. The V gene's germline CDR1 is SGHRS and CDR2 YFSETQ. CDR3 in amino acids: CASSLAGGVGEQYF. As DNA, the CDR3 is TGCGCCAGCAGCTTGGCTGGGGGGGTTGGCGAGCAGTACTTC.

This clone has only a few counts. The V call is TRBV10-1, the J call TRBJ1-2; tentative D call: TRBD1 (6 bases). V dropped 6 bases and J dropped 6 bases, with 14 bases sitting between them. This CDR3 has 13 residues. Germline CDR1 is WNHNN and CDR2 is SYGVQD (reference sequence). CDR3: CASSSDPGDGYTF. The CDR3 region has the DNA TGCGCCAGCAGCTCCGACCCAGGGGATGGCTACACCTTC.

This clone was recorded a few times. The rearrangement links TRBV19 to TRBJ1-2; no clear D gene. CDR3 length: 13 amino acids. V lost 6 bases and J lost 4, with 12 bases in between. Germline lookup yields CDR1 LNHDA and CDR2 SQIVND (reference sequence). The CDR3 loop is CASSVDAGYGYTF. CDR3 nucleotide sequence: TGTGCCAGTAGCGTAGATGCGGGCTATGGCTACACCTTC.

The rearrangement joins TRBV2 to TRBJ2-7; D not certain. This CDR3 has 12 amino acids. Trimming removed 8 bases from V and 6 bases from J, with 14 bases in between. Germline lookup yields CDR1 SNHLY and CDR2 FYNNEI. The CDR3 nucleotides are TGTGCCAGCCGACGGAGATCTGGCGAGCAGTACTTC. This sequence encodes CASRRRSGEQYF. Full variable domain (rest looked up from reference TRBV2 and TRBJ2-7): EPEVTQTPSHQVTQMGQEVILRCVPISNHLYFYWYRQILGQKVEFLVSFYNNEISEKSEIFDDQFSVERPDGSNFTLKIRSTKLEDSAMYFCASRRRSGEQYFGPGTRLTVT.

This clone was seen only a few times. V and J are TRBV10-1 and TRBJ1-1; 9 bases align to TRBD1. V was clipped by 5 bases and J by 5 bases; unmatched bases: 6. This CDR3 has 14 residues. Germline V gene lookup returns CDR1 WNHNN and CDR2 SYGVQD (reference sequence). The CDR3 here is CASSPGQGRTEAFF. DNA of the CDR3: TGCGCCAGCAGTCCGGGACAGGGAAGAACTGAAGCTTTCTTT.

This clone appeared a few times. The CDR3 spells CASRVTGDRVTGELFF. The CDR3 region has the DNA TGTGCCAGTAGAGTTACAGGGGATAGGGTCACCGGGGAGCTGTTTTTT. The chain couples TRBV19 to TRBJ2-2; 7 bases match TRBD1. The trim removed 6 bases at V and 4 bases at J, leaving 11 bases unmatched. The CDR3 contains 16 residues. Germline lookup yields CDR1 LNHDA and CDR2 SQIVND (reference sequence).

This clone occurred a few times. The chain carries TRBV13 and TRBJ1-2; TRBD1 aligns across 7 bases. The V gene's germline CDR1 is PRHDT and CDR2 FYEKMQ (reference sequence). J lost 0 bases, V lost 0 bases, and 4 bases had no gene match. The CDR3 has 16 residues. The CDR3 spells CASSLGRGPANYGYTF. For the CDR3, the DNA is TGTGCCAGCAGCTTAGGTAGGGGGCCTGCTAACTATGGCTACACCTTC.

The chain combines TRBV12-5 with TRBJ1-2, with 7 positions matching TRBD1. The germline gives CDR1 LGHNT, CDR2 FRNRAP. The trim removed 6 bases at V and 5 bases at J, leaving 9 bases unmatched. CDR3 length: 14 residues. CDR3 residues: CASGPRQGEYGYTF. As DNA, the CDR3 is TGTGCTAGTGGGCCCCGACAGGGAGAGTATGGCTACACCTTC.